These 2 T cell receptor beta chains were all obtained from the same sample, sequenced in a study of shared clonotypes between healthy human individuals. The data were produced by immunoSEQ multiplex PCR, yet TCRdb's version contains in-frame clones alone and is incomplete. The table lists some 490,000 clones, over 70% of them singletons. The material sequenced was PBMCs. The receptors stem from a middle-aged woman in good health. Some clones in this sample may be carry-over from other donors' samples.

The rearrangement uses TRBV11-2 and TRBJ2-5; D gene uncertain. Germline values: CDR1 SGHAT, CDR2 FQNNGV. The V gene lost 3 bases and the J gene lost 5 bases, with 10 bases spanning the gap. The CDR3 spans 13 residues. The CDR3 coding sequence is TGTGCCAGCAGCTTTTGGAGTGAGGAGACCCAGTACTTC. Translating it yields CASSFWSEETQYF.

The CDR3 bases are TGTGCCAGCAGCCCGATAGGGGACAGGGTCTACAATGAGCAGTTCTTC. As protein: CASSPIGDRVYNEQFF. The V and J genes are TRBV7-3 and TRBJ2-1, with 9 bases lining up with TRBD1. The trim removed 5 bases at V and 3 bases at J, leaving 8 bases unmatched. Germline CDR1 SGHTA, CDR2 FQGTGA. The CDR3 extends over 16 amino acids. Variable domain in full (rest from reference TRBV7-3 and TRBJ2-1): GAGVSQTPSNKVTEKGKYVELRCDPISGHTALYWYRQSLGQGPEFLIYFQGTGAADDSGLPNDRFFAVRPEGSVSTLKIQRTERGDSAVYLCASSPIGDRVYNEQFFGPGTRLTVL.